The source of this T cell receptor beta chain is a study of T-cell reconstitution after alpha-beta-depleted transplantation in children. Findings of the study overall: Fresh T-cell production supplied most of the T-cell counts and diversity seen one year after transplant. From surviving recipient T cells and thymic progenitors came the high day-60 TCRbeta diversity observed in some patients.

Germline V gene data show CDR1 as SGHRS and CDR2 as YFSETQ. Trimming at V came to 3 bases and at J to 2 bases, leaving 10 bases not matched to a gene. The CDR3 is 18 amino acids. Researchers prepared the TCRbeta library using unique molecular identifiers, the study reports. TCRdb ran MiXCR on the PCR reads and lists one entry per CDR3 protein. Counted here are 530,000 or so distinct CDR3 sequences, 27% occurring once; the ten biggest clones make up approximately 33%. This clonotype has only a few counts. Antigen: not known. The chain links TRBV5-1 to TRBJ2-1, with 11 positions matching TRBD2. The sample in question was PBMCs, obtained before TCRalphabeta/CD19-depleted stem cell transplant. The TCR was taken from a boy in the first two years of life with Wiskott-Aldrich syndrome, due to receive a stem cell transplant. The CDR3 loop is CASSWAPTSGSTYNEQFF. The CDR3 nucleotides are TGCGCCAGCAGCTGGGCCCCCACTAGCGGGAGCACCTACAATGAGCAGTTCTTC.